The source of this T cell receptor (beta chain) is a study of shared clonotypes between healthy human individuals. Across the whole study: Per donor, three plates held CD4 naive cells, three held CD4 memory, two held CD8 naive and one held CD8 memory. General observations from the study: Blood was the sole source, and tissue repertoires probably differ. Sequencing depth was expected to influence donor clonotype sharing.

As regards this clone: Antigen: not known.

The method was immunoSEQ multiplex PCR; TCRdb's version includes in-frame clones alone and lacks a portion of them. The table has about 1.1 million clones, approximately 80% seen once. This CDR3 contains 18 residues. Germline CDR1 is SGHAT and CDR2 is FQNNGV. Trimming cost V 4 bases and J 1 base; bases outside gene matches: 8. The sequence derives from a man between 18 and 29 years old in good health. Some clones in this sample may be carry-over from other donors' samples. Sequencing used memory CD4+ T cells from PBMCs. The subset was: CD45RA-negative fraction. The chain employs TRBV11-2 and TRBJ2-3; TRBD2 matches 13 bases. CDR3 DNA: TGTGCCAGCAGCTCGCCCGGGACTAGCGGGATGGGCACAGATACGCAGTATTTT. Translating it yields CASSSPGTSGMGTDTQYF.